These 10 T cell receptor beta chains were sequenced from one sample in a study of human T cells and chemical hapten exposure. TCRdb used MiXCR to reprocess the RACE reads, holding one entry per CDR3 protein. The repertoire includes over 30,000 distinct CDR3 sequences, 9.5% of them detected once, and 26% sits in the top ten. The sample's time point: patch test 3, about 24 weeks after DPC sensitization. Sample treatment: therapeutic diphenylcyclopropenone sensitization with weekly scalp DPC. Sequencing started from total RNA isolated from unfractionated whole blood. Sequences were derived from whole blood, sampled in connection with sensitization to the hapten diphenylcyclopropenone (DPC). These receptors came from a man aged 50 or older with alopecia areata. Some clones in this sample may be carry-over from other donors' samples.

In regard to this clonotype: At one end, the junction sequence differs from germline, possibly due to a read error. The gene calls are TRBV12-5 and TRBJ1-4; D might be TRBD1 (6 bases). CDR1 and CDR2 from the germline V gene are LGHNT and FRNRAP. CDR3 size: 14 residues. CDR3 sequence reads: CASGLGHRNEKLFF. The DNA for the CDR3 is TGTGCTAGTGGCTTGGGACATAGGAATGAAAAACTGTTTTTT.

The chain's CDR3 is CASRRKREVSYEQYF. The CDR3 DNA is TGTGCCAGCAGGCGCAAGCGGGAGGTATCCTACGAGCAGTACTTC. The J gene is TRBJ2-7, the V gene TRBV7-2; TRBD2 matches 9 bases. The V segment lost 6 bases and the J segment 1 base; nucleotides outside the gene matches: 7. The CDR3 extends over 15 amino acids. Germline assignment: CDR1 SGHTA and CDR2 FQGNSA.

In this sample, this clonotype turned up a few times. This rearrangement joins TRBV5-5 to TRBJ2-4, with TRBD1 identical over 11 bases. The V gene's germline CDR1 is SGHKS and CDR2 YYEKEE (reference sequence). The V gene end was trimmed by 6 bases and the J gene end by 2 bases; junction bases not matched to a gene: 10. The CDR3 contains 17 residues. The CDR3 region is CASTDLGQGDSKNIQYF. CDR3 in DNA: TGTGCCAGCACCGACCTGGGACAGGGGGACTCCAAAAACATTCAGTACTTC.

This clonotype has a handful of counts. The rearrangement joins TRBV29-1 to TRBJ1-1; 8 bases are shared with TRBD1. Unmatched junction bases numbered 7, after V lost 4 bases and J lost 0 bases. There are 15 residues in the CDR3. Germline lookup yields CDR1 SQVTM and CDR2 ANQGSEA. The CDR3 loop reads CSVGDRGGMNTEAFF. For the CDR3, the DNA is TGCAGCGTTGGTGACAGGGGAGGTATGAACACTGAAGCTTTCTTT.

This clonotype was seen many times. The gene calls are TRBV12-3 or TRBV12-4 and TRBJ2-3; D gene uncertain. Trimming pared 7 bases from V and 4 bases from J, leaving 12 bases between. The CDR3 totals 13 residues. The CDR3 loop reads CASTRGLADTQYF. The CDR3 nucleotides read TGTGCCAGCACCCGTGGGTTGGCAGATACGCAGTATTTT.

The sample holds many counts of this clonotype. The chain's CDR3 is CASTARGSLWGDF. The CDR3 DNA follows: TGTGCCAGCACCGCCAGGGGGAGCCTTTGGGGGGACTTC. This chain joins TRBV21-1 and TRBJ2-7; the DNA was not compared with TRBD1, the D call given in the table. TRBV21-1 is flagged as a pseudogene. The CDR3 extends over 13 amino acids.

This clonotype was seen a handful of times. The V gene is TRBV29-1, the J gene TRBJ2-2; no definite D call. Per germline, CDR1 SQVTM and CDR2 ANQGSEA. The CDR3 contains 11 residues. V lost 0 bases and J 7 bases, leaving 3 bases between the germline ends. The CDR3 is CSVEDRGELFF. In nucleotides, the CDR3 is TGCAGCGTTGAAGATCGCGGGGAGCTGTTTTTT.

This clonotype was counted ten times or more. The V and J genes are TRBV4-1 and TRBJ1-2; no firm D call. Looked up from germline, CDR1 is MGHRA and CDR2 is YSYEKL. This CDR3 region has 14 residues. V shed 1 base and J shed 8 bases, with 14 bases lying between them. The CDR3 is CASSQVGATRGYTF. CDR3 coding DNA: TGCGCCAGCAGCCAAGTTGGAGCCACAAGAGGCTACACCTTC.

This chain connects TRBV6-5 to TRBJ2-4; perhaps TRBD2 as D (6 bases). CDR3 size: 16 residues. The V and J ends lost 2 bases and 0 bases respectively, with 11 bases between them. Germline assignment: CDR1 MNHEY and CDR2 SVGAGI. CDR3 region: CASSYGEELAKNIQYF. CDR3 bases: TGTGCCAGCAGTTACGGGGAGGAACTAGCCAAAAACATTCAGTACTTC.

This clonotype was recorded many times. V usage is TRBV12-3 or TRBV12-4 and J usage is TRBJ2-5; 11 bases fit TRBD2. V trimming: 5 bases; J trimming: 2 bases; junction bases outside the gene matches: 4. CDR3 length: 15 residues. The CDR3 loop reads CASSPGTSGQETQYF. The CDR3 region has the DNA TGTGCCAGCAGTCCGGGGACTAGCGGACAAGAGACCCAGTACTTC.